Following are 17 T cell receptor beta chains from one sample sequenced in a study of regulatory T cells in long-lasting Graves disease. Time point: newly diagnosed GD, antithyroid drugs for less than 3 months. Isolated PBMC RNA provided the starting material for the TCR library. Through Arm-PCR of CDR3 regions and iRepertoire HTBI primers, TCR beta libraries were built. TCRdb called the multiplex PCR reads again in MiXCR, with one record for every CDR3 protein. Of 500,000 or so distinct CDR3 sequences in the sample, around 13% are singletons; the top ten hold under 20%. The same sample was also used in a study of T cells in Graves' hyperthyroidism and ophthalmopathy.

Sequencing used peripheral blood mononuclear cells (PBMCs), obtained at new diagnosis, from a patient treated with antithyroid drugs. The origin of the receptors is a woman aged 45 to 65 with Graves disease.

This clonotype was counted a few times. This chain links TRBV9 with TRBJ1-2; no reliable D call. The V and J ends lost 5 bases and 2 bases respectively, with 19 bases between them. This CDR3 is built from 16 residues. Per germline, CDR1 SGDLS and CDR2 YYNGEE. The CDR3 coding sequence is TGTGCCAGCAGTCATAGTCGTAGGGCCCCCAACTATGGCTACACCTTC. This encodes CASSHSRRAPNYGYTF.

This clonotype has ten or more counts. The chain links TRBV7-2 to TRBJ2-1; 8 positions agree with TRBD2. The CDR3 is made up of 13 amino acids. Germline V gene sequence: CDR1 SGHTA, CDR2 FQGNSA. Trimming took 5 bases from V and 9 from J; bases not matched to a gene: 6. CDR3 region: CASSPRTSFEQFF. CDR3 coding DNA: TGTGCCAGCAGCCCAAGGACTAGCTTTGAGCAGTTCTTC.

This clonotype has more than one count but fewer than ten. J is TRBJ2-3 and V is TRBV25-1; 9 nucleotides align to TRBD1. The end of the DNA is better explained by TRBJ2-5, so the J call may be wrong. The CDR3 has 14 residues. Germline CDR1 and CDR2: MGHDK and SYGVNS. As DNA, the CDR3 is TGTGCCAGCAGTGCTACAGGGGGCGTGGAGACCCAGTACTTC. This gives the protein CASSATGGVETQYF.

This clonotype has at least ten counts. The junction differs from germline at one of its ends, possibly a read error. In DNA, the CDR3 is TGCGCCAGCAGCTTCCGGACAGGGGACCACGAGCAGTACTTC. This sequence encodes CASSFRTGDHEQYF. V and J are TRBV5-5 and TRBJ2-7, with 9 bases aligning to TRBD1. Germline-derived CDR1 and CDR2 are SGHKS and YYEKEE (reference sequence). The CDR3 extends over 14 amino acids.

J is TRBJ2-4 and V is TRBV11-2; 10 bases are shared with TRBD2. V was clipped by 0 bases and J by 13 bases; unmatched bases: 3. Germline values: CDR1 SGHAT, CDR2 FQNNGV. The CDR3 sequence is 13 residues long. The CDR3 spells CASSLEAAGGQYF. The CDR3 DNA is TGTGCCAGCAGCTTAGAGGCAGCGGGGGGGCAGTACTTC.

This clonotype was observed a few times. The chain has TRBV20-1 and TRBJ2-7; TRBD2 aligns across 12 bases. Germline V lookup: CDR1 DFQATT, CDR2 SNEGSKA (reference sequence). This CDR3 has 17 residues. Trimming removed 0 bases from V and 5 bases from J; junction bases left unmatched: 11. The CDR3 sequence is CSARDASGRAKLNEQYF. CDR3 nucleotide sequence: TGCAGTGCTAGAGATGCTAGCGGGAGGGCGAAGTTGAACGAGCAGTACTTC.

This clonotype occurred many times. The rearrangement links TRBV28 to TRBJ1-4, with D hard to call. The germline CDR1 and CDR2 sequences are MDHEN and SYDVKM. The CDR3 spans 10 residues. Trimming shortened V by 5 bases and J by 8 bases, and 3 bases separated the two germline ends. The CDR3 DNA follows: TGTGCCAGCAGTCGCGAAAAACTGTTTTTT. It translates to CASSREKLFF. Full variable domain (missing parts from reference TRBV28 and TRBJ1-4): DVKVTQSSRYLVKRTGEKVFLECVQDMDHENMFWYRQDPGLGLRLIYFSYDVKMKEKGDIPEGYSVSREKKERFSLILESASTNQTSMYLCASSREKLFFGSGTQLSVL.

This chain joins TRBV18 and TRBJ1-1; D ambiguous. Trimming shortened V by 0 bases and J by 4 bases, and 12 bases separated the two germline ends. Germline V gives CDR1 KGHSH, CDR2 LQKENI. The CDR3 is 15 amino acids. CDR3 in DNA: TGTGCCAGCTCACCACCGAGCCAAGCGGGCACTGAAGCTTTCTTT. Residues: CASSPPSQAGTEAFF.

Only a few counts were recorded for this clonotype. The J gene is TRBJ2-1, the V gene TRBV2; D is tentatively TRBD1 or TRBD2 (6 bases each). With 6 bases removed from V and 1 base from J, the gap between germline ends came to 16 bases. CDR3 length: 16 residues. Germline V lookup: CDR1 SNHLY, CDR2 FYNNEI. This CDR3 is CASRNSGGGSYNEQFF. CDR3 nucleotide sequence: TGTGCCAGCAGGAATAGCGGAGGGGGATCCTACAATGAGCAGTTCTTC.

This clonotype was detected only a few times. The rearrangement uses TRBV18 and TRBJ2-5, with unresolved D. The CDR3 extends over 13 amino acids. CDR1 is KGHSH and CDR2 is LQKENI in the germline V gene. Trimming left V 3 bases short and J 5 bases short, with 10 bases between. The CDR3 DNA sequence: TGTGCCAGCTCACCCGGATCTATTGAGACCCAGTACTTC. Translating gives CASSPGSIETQYF.

The sample holds many counts of this clonotype. This chain links TRBV6-5 with TRBJ1-1, with D perhaps TRBD1 (5 bases). Germline CDR1 is MNHEY and CDR2 is SVGAGI. V was shortened by 2 bases and J by 3 bases, with 13 bases between the two germline ends. The CDR3 runs 15 residues. Here the CDR3 DNA reads TGTGCCAGCAGTTACACACGGGGGGGTGACACTGAAGCTTTCTTT. Its protein is CASSYTRGGDTEAFF.

The rearrangement joins TRBV28 to TRBJ1-1, with a tentative D call TRBD1 (6 bases). The germline CDR1 and CDR2 sequences are MDHEN and SYDVKM. The V end lost 6 bases, the J end lost 7 bases, and 18 bases lay between the germline ends. The CDR3 covers 14 residues. The CDR3 loop reads CASSRGGTRVEAFF. The DNA for the CDR3 is TGTGCCAGCAGCCGAGGGGGGACACGGGTTGAAGCTTTCTTT.

This clonotype was counted ten times or more. This rearrangement joins TRBV6-2 or TRBV6-3 to TRBJ2-6, with 7 bases matching TRBD1. This CDR3 has 16 residues. V lost 7 bases to trimming and J lost 2 bases; unmatched junction nucleotides: 8. Germline CDR1 and CDR2: MNHEY and SVGEGT. In DNA, the CDR3 is TGTGCCAGCACGGTCGACAGGGTACCTGGGGCCAACGTCCTGACTTTC. Residues: CASTVDRVPGANVLTF.

This clonotype was found many times. CDR3 sequence: CATYRGQGGELFF. CDR3 sequence (DNA): TGTGCCACCTACAGGGGGCAGGGCGGGGAGCTGTTTTTT. This sequence joins TRBV2 and TRBJ2-2; TRBD1 matches 9 bases. The germline V gene has CDR1 SNHLY and CDR2 FYNNEI. V was pared by 10 bases and J by 7 bases, with 7 bases of the junction left unmatched. The CDR3 contains 13 residues.

This clonotype came up many times. The V call is TRBV5-1, the J call TRBJ2-1; 10 bases agree with TRBD2. The CDR3 runs 13 residues. V shed 0 bases, J shed 12 bases, and the junction held 3 bases outside the gene matches. Germline CDR1 is SGHRS and CDR2 is YFSETQ. DNA for the CDR3: TGCGCCAGCAGCTTGGGACTAGCGGGCATGCAGTTCTTC. Translated: CASSLGLAGMQFF.

This clonotype came up many times. V gene TRBV18 combines with J gene TRBJ2-1; D unresolved. From germline, CDR1 is KGHSH and CDR2 LQKENI. The V and J ends lost 10 bases and 5 bases respectively, with 15 bases between them. The CDR3 spans 13 residues. CDR3 loop: CATQPGVNNEQFF. CDR3 DNA: TGTGCCACCCAACCGGGCGTGAACAATGAGCAGTTCTTC.

The chain recombines TRBV5-1 with TRBJ2-4; D gene uncertain. The CDR3 contains 13 residues. Germline CDR1 SGHRS, CDR2 YFSETQ. V was shortened by 8 bases and J by 9 bases, with 18 bases between the two germline ends. CDR3: CASRDFPPSIQYF. Here the CDR3 DNA reads TGCGCCAGTAGAGACTTTCCGCCAAGCATTCAGTACTTC. The full variable domain, rest sourced from reference TRBV5-1 and TRBJ2-4, is KAGVTQTPRYLIKTRGQQVTLSCSPISGHRSVSWYQQTPGQGLQFLFEYFSETQRNKGNFPGRFSGRQFSNSRSEMNVSTLELGDSALYLCASRDFPPSIQYFGAGTRLSVL.